The clone carrying this T cell receptor (beta chain) was detected only a few times. No antigen is known for it. Patients having uncontrolled infection, another autoimmune disease, pregnancy or lactation were not included. PBMCs were collected from a roughly 9.7 ml volume of fresh peripheral blood. Germline V CDR1 and CDR2: MNHNS, SASEGT. The length of the CDR3 is 16 residues. V lost 6 bases to trimming and J lost 6 bases; unmatched junction nucleotides: 12. This record comes from a study of T cells in Graves' hyperthyroidism and ophthalmopathy. Study conclusions and caveats: Blood also carried most thyroid clonotypes expanded above 0.001. For ophthalmopathy, model prediction preceded onset by a median about 6 months.

TCR beta CDR3 sequences were amplified from RNA transcripts. In the first-round RT-PCR of the TCR CDR3, the HTBI primer set was used. TCRdb itself ran the multiplex PCR reads through MiXCR, one entry per CDR3 protein. The profile shows about 400,000 distinct CDR3 sequences, about 14% of them singletons. Material for sequencing was blood. The genes are TRBV6-1 and TRBJ2-2; 8 nucleotides agree with TRBD2. This sequence originates from a man aged 50 or older with Graves' ophthalmopathy. DNA for the CDR3: TGTGCCAGCAGCGGACCCATGACACTAGCGGCCGGGGAGCTGTTTTTT. It yields the protein CASSGPMTLAAGELFF.